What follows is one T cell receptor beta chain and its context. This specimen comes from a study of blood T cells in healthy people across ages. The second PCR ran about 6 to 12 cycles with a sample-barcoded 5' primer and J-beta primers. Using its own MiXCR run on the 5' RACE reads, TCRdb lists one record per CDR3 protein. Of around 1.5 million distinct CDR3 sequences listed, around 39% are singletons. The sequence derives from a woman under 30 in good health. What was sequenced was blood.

CDR3 loop: CASSSARLADSTDTQYF. CDR3 DNA sequence: TGTGCCAGCAGCTCCGCCCGACTAGCGGACAGCACAGATACGCAGTATTTT. J is TRBJ2-3 and V is TRBV7-4; 9 bases are a match to TRBD2. This CDR3 is 17 amino acids long. CDR1 and CDR2 (germline): SGHVT, SQSDAQ. J gave up 0 bases and V 4 bases, and 8 bases lay outside the gene matches.